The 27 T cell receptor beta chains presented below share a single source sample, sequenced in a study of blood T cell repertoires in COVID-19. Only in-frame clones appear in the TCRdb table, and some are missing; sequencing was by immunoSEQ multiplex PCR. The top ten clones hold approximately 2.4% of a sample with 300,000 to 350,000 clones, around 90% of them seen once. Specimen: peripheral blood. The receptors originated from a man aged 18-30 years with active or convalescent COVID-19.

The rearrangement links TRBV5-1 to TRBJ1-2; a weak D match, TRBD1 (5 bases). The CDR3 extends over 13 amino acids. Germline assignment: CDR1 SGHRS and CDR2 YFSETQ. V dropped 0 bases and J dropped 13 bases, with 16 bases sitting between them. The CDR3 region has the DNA TGCGCCAGCAGCTTGGATTCCGTCCCCGGGGGCACCTTC. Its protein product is CASSLDSVPGGTF.

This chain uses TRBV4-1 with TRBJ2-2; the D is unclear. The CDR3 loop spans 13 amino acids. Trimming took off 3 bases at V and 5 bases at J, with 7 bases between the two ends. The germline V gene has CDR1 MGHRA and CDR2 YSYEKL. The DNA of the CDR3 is TGCGCCAGCAGCCACTCCGGGACCGGGGAGCTGTTTTTT. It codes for CASSHSGTGELFF.

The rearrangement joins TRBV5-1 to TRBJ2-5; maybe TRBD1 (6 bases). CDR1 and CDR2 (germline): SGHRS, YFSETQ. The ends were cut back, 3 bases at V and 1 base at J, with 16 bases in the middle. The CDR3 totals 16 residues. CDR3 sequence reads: CASSSYPGQVQETQYF. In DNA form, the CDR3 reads TGCGCCAGCAGCTCTTACCCGGGACAAGTCCAAGAGACCCAGTACTTC.

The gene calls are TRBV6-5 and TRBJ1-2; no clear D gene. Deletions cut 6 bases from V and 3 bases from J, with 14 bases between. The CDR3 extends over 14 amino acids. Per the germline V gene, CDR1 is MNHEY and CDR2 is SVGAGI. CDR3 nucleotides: TGTGCCAGCAGCGAGAGGGCCCGCGACTATGGCTACACCTTC. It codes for CASSERARDYGYTF.

CDR3 DNA: TGTGCCAGCAGCTTACCGGGAGGCTATGGCTACACCTTC. Amino acids: CASSLPGGYGYTF. V and J are TRBV11-3 and TRBJ1-2; D is unresolved. The CDR3 spans 13 residues. The V gene lost 2 bases and the J gene lost 4 bases, with 8 bases spanning the gap. Germline V gene lookup returns CDR1 SGHNT and CDR2 YENEEA.

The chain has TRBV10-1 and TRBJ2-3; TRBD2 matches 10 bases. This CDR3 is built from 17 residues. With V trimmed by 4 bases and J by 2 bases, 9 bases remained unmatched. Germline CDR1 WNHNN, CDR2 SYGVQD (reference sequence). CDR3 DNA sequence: TGCGCCAGCAGTGCCCAAGGTAGCGGGGGGCCCACAGATACGCAGTATTTT. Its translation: CASSAQGSGGPTDTQYF.

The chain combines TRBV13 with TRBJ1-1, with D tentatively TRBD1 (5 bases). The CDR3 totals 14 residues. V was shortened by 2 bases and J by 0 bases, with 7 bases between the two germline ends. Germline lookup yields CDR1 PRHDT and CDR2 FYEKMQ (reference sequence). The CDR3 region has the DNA TGTGCCAGCAGCTTACAGGGTTTGAACACTGAAGCTTTCTTT. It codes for CASSLQGLNTEAFF.

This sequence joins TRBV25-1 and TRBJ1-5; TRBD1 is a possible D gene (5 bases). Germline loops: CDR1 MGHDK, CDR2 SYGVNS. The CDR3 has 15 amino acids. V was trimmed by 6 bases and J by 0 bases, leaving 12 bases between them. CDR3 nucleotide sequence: TGTGCCAGCAGCGGCGGAGGGGATAGCAATCAGCCCCAGCATTTT. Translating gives CASSGGGDSNQPQHF.

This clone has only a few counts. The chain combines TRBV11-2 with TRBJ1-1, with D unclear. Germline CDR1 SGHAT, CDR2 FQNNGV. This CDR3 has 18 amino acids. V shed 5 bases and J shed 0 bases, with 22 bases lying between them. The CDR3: CASSIFPKSRQMNTEAFF. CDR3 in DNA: TGTGCCAGCAGCATTTTCCCTAAAAGCCGACAAATGAACACTGAAGCTTTCTTT.

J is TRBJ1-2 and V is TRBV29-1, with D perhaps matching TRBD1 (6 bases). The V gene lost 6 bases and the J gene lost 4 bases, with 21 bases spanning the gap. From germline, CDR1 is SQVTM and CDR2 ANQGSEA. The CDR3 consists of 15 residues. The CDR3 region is CSVLSQQGRAYGYTF. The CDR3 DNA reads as TGCAGCGTCCTAAGCCAACAGGGTAGGGCCTATGGCTACACCTTC.

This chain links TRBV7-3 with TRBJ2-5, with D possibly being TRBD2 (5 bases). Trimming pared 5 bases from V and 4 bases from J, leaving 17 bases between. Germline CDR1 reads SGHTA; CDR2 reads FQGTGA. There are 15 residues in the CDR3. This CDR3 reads CASSKYGGPGETQYF. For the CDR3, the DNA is TGTGCCAGCAGCAAATACGGAGGCCCAGGAGAGACCCAGTACTTC.

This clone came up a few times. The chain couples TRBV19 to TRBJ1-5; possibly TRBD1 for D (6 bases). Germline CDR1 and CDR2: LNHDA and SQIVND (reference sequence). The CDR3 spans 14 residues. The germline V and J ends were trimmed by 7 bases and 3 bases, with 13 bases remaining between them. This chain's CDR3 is CASMDSALNQPQHF. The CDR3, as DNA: TGTGCCAGTATGGACAGTGCCCTCAATCAGCCCCAGCATTTT.

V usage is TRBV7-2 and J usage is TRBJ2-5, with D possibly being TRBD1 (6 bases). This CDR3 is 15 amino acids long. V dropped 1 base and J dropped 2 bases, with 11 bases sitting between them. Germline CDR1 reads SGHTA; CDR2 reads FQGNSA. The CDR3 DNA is TGTGCCAGCAGCTTAGAACAGGGCACACAAGAGACCCAGTACTTC. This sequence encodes CASSLEQGTQETQYF. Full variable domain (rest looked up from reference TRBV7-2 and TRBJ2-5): GAGVSQSPSNKVTEKGKDVELRCDPISGHTALYWYRQSLGQGLEFLIYFQGNSAPDKSGLPSDRFSAERTGGSVSTLTIQRTQQEDSAVYLCASSLEQGTQETQYFGPGTRLLVL.

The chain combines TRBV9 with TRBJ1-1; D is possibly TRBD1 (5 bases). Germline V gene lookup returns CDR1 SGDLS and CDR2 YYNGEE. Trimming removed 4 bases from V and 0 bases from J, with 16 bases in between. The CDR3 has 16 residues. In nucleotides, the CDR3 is TGTGCCAGCAGCACTAGTGGGGGGAGGGTGAACACTGAAGCTTTCTTT. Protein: CASSTSGGRVNTEAFF.

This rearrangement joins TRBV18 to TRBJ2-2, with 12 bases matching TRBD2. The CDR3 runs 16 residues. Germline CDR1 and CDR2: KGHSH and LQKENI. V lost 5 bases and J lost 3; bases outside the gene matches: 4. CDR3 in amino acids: CASSRLAGADTGELFF. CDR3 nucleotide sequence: TGTGCCAGCTCAAGACTAGCGGGAGCGGACACCGGGGAGCTGTTTTTT.

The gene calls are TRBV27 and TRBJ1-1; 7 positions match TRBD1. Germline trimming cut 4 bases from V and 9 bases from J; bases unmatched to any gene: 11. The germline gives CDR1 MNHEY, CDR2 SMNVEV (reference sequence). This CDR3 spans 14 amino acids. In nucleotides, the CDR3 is TGTGCCAGCAGTTCCGACCTAAGGAGGGGGCAAGCTTTCTTT. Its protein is CASSSDLRRGQAFF.

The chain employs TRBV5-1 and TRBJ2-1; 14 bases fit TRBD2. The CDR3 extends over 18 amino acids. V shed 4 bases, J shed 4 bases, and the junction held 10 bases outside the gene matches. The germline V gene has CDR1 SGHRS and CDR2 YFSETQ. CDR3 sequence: CASSPGLAGVVRYNEQFF. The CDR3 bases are TGCGCCAGCAGCCCGGGACTAGCGGGAGTTGTGAGGTACAATGAGCAGTTCTTC.

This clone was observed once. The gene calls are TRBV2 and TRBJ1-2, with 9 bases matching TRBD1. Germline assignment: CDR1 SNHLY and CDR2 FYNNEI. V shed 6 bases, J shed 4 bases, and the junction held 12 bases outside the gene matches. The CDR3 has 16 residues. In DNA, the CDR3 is TGTGCCAGCAGCGAAAAGAGGACAGGGGACTTCTATGGCTACACCTTC. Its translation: CASSEKRTGDFYGYTF.

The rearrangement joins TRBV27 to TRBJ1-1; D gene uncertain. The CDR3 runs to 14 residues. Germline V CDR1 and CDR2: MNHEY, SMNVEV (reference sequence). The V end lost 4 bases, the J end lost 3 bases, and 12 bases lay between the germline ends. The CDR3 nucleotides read TGTGCCAGCAGTTCCGCACTTGTACACACTGAAGCTTTCTTT. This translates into CASSSALVHTEAFF.

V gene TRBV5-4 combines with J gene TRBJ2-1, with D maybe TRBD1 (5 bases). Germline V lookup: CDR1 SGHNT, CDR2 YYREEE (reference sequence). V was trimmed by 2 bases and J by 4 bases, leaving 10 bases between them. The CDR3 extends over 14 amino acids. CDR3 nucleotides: TGTGCCAGCAGCTTAATAACAGGTTACAATGAGCAGTTCTTC. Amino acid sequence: CASSLITGYNEQFF. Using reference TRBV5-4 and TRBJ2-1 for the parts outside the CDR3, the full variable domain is ETGVTQSPTHLIKTRGQQVTLRCSSQSGHNTVSWYQQALGQGPQFIFQYYREEENGRGNFPPRFSGLQFPNYSSELNVNALELDDSALYLCASSLITGYNEQFFGPGTRLTVL.

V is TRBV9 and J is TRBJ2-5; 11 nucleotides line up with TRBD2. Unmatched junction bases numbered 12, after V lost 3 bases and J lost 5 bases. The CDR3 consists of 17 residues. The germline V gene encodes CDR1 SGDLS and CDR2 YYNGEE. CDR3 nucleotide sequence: TGTGCCAGCAGCGGGGGACTAGCGGCCCTCGGGTGGGAGACCCAGTACTTC. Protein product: CASSGGLAALGWETQYF. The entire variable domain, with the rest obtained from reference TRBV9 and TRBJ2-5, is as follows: DSGVTQTPKHLITATGQRVTLRCSPRSGDLSVYWYQQSLDQGLQFLIQYYNGEERAKGNILERFSAQQFPDLHSELNLSSLELGDSALYFCASSGGLAALGWETQYFGPGTRLLVL.

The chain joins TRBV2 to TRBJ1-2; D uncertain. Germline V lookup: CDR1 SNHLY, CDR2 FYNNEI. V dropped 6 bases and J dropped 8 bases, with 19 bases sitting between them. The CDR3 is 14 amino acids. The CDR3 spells CASRARGSPGGYTF. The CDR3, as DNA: TGTGCCAGCAGGGCTCGAGGCAGTCCTGGAGGCTACACCTTC.

The CDR3 DNA reads TGTGCCAGCAGCTACGGACTCCCTCCCGAGCAGTACTTC. It specifies CASSYGLPPEQYF. The chain recombines TRBV7-9 with TRBJ2-7, with D perhaps TRBD2 (5 bases). The CDR3 consists of 13 residues. Germline V gene sequence: CDR1 SEHNR, CDR2 FQNEAQ (reference sequence). Trimming removed 4 bases at V and 6 bases at J, with 13 bases between.

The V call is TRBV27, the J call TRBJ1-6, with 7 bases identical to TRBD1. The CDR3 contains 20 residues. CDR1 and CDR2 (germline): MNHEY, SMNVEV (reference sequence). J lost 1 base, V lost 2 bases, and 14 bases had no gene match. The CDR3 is CASSLRGRQGLGSYNSPLHF. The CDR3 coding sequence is TGTGCCAGCAGTTTAAGGGGCCGACAGGGTCTCGGATCCTATAATTCACCCCTCCACTTT.

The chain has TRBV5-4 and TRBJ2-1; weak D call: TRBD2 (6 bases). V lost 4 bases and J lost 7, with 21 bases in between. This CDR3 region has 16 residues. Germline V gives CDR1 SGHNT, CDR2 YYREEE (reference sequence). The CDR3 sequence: CASSLFGSGLMNEQFF. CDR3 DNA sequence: TGTGCCAGCAGCCTATTTGGTAGCGGATTAATGAATGAGCAGTTCTTC.

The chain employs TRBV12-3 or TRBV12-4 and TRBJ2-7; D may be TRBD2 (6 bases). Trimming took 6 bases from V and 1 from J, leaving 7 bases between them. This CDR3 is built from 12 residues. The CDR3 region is CASREGSYEQYF. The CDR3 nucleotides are TGTGCCAGCAGGGAGGGATCCTACGAGCAGTACTTC.

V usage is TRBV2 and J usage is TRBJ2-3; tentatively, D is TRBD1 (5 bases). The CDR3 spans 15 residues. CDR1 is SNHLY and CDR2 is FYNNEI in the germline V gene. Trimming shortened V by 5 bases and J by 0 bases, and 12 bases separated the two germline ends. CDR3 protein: CASSRLQGSTDTQYF. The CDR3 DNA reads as TGTGCCAGCAGTAGGTTGCAGGGAAGCACAGATACGCAGTATTTT.